A selection of T cell receptor beta chains follows, all from one sample in a study of CD8+ T cells in alopecia areata. Some clones are missing from TCRdb's copy, which holds only in-frame ones; the method was immunoSEQ multiplex PCR. Of some 170,000 clones in the sample, 50% to 75% are singletons; the top ten hold 16%. Material: CD4+ T cells sorted from blood, obtained around week 55, from a patient treated with tofacitinib. The receptor source for this set is a human donor with alopecia areata. Both conserved end residues are part of each CDR3. A D gene is named only where the DNA matches it firmly. Where a row states a size, it is once, few, many or the class of an expanded clone; other rows omit it.

clone size	D gene	CDR3 length	V gene	J gene	CDR3 DNA	CDR3 protein
.	.	18	TRBV4-1	TRBJ2-1	TGCGCCAGCAGCCATCCAGTACGGGGGCCGAGCTCCTACAATGAGCAGTTCTTC	CASSHPVRGPSSYNEQFF
.	.	14	TRBV7-9	TRBJ1-1	TGTGCCAGCAGCCAACAGGCGATGAACACTGAAGCTTTCTTT	CASSQQAMNTEAFF
.	TRBD1	13	TRBV29-1	TRBJ1-5	TGCAGCGTGGGCCAGGGGGGCAATCAGCCCCAGCATTTT	CSVGQGGNQPQHF
.	.	13	TRBV29-1	TRBJ2-5	TGCAGCGTTAAGGGACGGACGACGGAGACCCAGTACTTC	CSVKGRTTETQYF
.	.	16	TRBV4-1	TRBJ2-2	TGCGCCAGCAGCCAACCCAGGGGATTTGACACCGGGGAGCTGTTTTTT	CASSQPRGFDTGELFF
.	.	16	TRBV2	TRBJ2-5	TGTGCCAGCAGTGCGAACGCGGGCAGATCAGGGGAGACCCAGTACTTC	CASSANAGRSGETQYF
few	.	13	TRBV7-2	TRBJ1-1	TGTGCCAGCAGTAGGGTTTCCTCCACTGAAGCTTTCTTT	CASSRVSSTEAFF
.	TRBD1	11	TRBV20-1	TRBJ1-2	TGCAGTGCCCCCAGGGGGGATGGCTACACCTTC	CSAPRGDGYTF
few	.	12	TRBV28	TRBJ2-7	TGTGCCAGCAGCTACCAGATCTACGAGCAGTACTTC	CASSYQIYEQYF
.	.	12	TRBV11-1	TRBJ1-1	TGTGCCAGCAGCTTACCGTCTCCTGAAGCTTTCTTT	CASSLPSPEAFF
once	.	15	TRBV7-9	TRBJ2-3	TGTGCCAGCAGCTCGACAGACCCGGGACTGAATACGCAGTATTTT	CASSSTDPGLNTQYF
.	.	12	TRBV11-2	TRBJ1-2	TGTGCCAGCAGCAGAGCTGGTTCTGGCTACACCTTC	CASSRAGSGYTF
.	.	12	TRBV13	TRBJ2-7	TGTGCCAGCAGCTCGAATCGCTACGAGCAGTACTTC	CASSSNRYEQYF
.	TRBD1	17	TRBV18	TRBJ2-1	TGTGCCAGCTCACCACCGACGGGACAGGGGCTCTACAATGAGCAGTTCTTC	CASSPPTGQGLYNEQFF
.	.	14	TRBV30	TRBJ2-3	TGTGCCTGGAAGCGACAGGTTCGCACAGATACGCAGTATTTT	CAWKRQVRTDTQYF
.	TRBD1	14	TRBV5-1	TRBJ1-2	TGCGCCAGCAGCAAGGGACAGGCTAACTATGGCTACACCTTC	CASSKGQANYGYTF
few	TRBD2	17	TRBV25-1	TRBJ2-7	TGTGCCAGCAGTGACCCCGGAGGGACTAGCGGCCTCTACGAGCAGTACTTC	CASSDPGGTSGLYEQYF
.	.	12	TRBV5-6	TRBJ1-5	TGTGCCAGCACCCTGGGGGATCAGCCCCAGCATTTT	CASTLGDQPQHF
.	.	18	TRBV23-1	TRBJ1-4	TGCGCCAGCAGTCGAACACCTCGCTTCCCAACGGGAGGCGAAAAACTGTTTTTT	CASSRTPRFPTGGEKLFF
.	TRBD1	14	TRBV4-1	TRBJ1-2	TGCGCCAGCAGCCCCGGGACAGGGAGAGCTGGCTACACCTTC	CASSPGTGRAGYTF
.	TRBD1	13	TRBV30	TRBJ2-7	TGTGCCTGCAACCGGGACAGGGCCTACGAGCAGTACTTC	CACNRDRAYEQYF
.	.	12	TRBV2	TRBJ1-1	TGTGCCAGCAGTGCGGACTTGTCCCTTCCTTTCTTT	CASSADLSLPFF
few	.	16	TRBV10-2	TRBJ2-2	TGCGCCAGCAGTGGTGACCTCCTATTCGTTCCCGGGGAGCTGTTTTTT	CASSGDLLFVPGELFF
.	.	13	TRBV29-1	TRBJ1-2	TGCAGCGTTGAACCCCGCCGAGGAGATGGCTACACCTTC	CSVEPRRGDGYTF